This is a list of T cell receptor beta chains from one sample in a study of neurological immune-mediated disorders. TCRdb passed the 5' RACE reads through MiXCR, listing each CDR3 protein once. The table shows 50,000 to 75,000 distinct CDR3 sequences, with about 12% occurring only once. The material sequenced was PBMCs. The receptors were sampled from a woman aged 55-70 years with HTLV-1-associated myelopathy (HAM/TSP). CDR3s include the opening cysteine and the closing phenylalanine or tryptophan. Fields, in order: J gene, clone size, D gene, V gene, CDR3 DNA, CDR3 protein. D genes are given only for firm matches. Clone size is shown for a subset of rows, as once, few, many or a class of expanded clone.

TRBJ2-7,many,-,TRBV20-1,TGCAGTGCTGGGGTGGCCGAGCAGTACTTC,CSAGVAEQYF
TRBJ2-7,many,-,TRBV28,TGTGCCAGCAGCGGGGAATACGAGCAGTACTTC,CASSGEYEQYF
TRBJ2-1,-,TRBD2,TRBV2,TGTGCCAGCACGCGGGAGCGGAATGAGCAGTTCTTC,CASTRERNEQFF
TRBJ2-5,-,-,TRBV12-5,TGTGCTAGTGGTTCCGACTTACGGGCCCAAGAGACCCAGTACTTC,CASGSDLRAQETQYF
TRBJ2-7,few,TRBD2,TRBV5-1,TGCGCCAGCAGCTTTAGCGGGAGTCAGTACTTC,CASSFSGSQYF
TRBJ1-1,many,-,TRBV21-1,TGTGCCAGCAGCAAAGGGGCGGAGGGAGCTTTCTTT,CASSKGAEGAFF
TRBJ2-5,many,TRBD2,TRBV11-3,TGTGCCAGCAGCCCGGGACTAGCGGGAGGGGACGGAGAGACCCAGTACTTC,CASSPGLAGGDGETQYF
TRBJ2-6,medium-sized,-,TRBV5-1,TGCGCCAGCAGCTTGCAGGGAACTGGGGCCAACGTCCTGACTTTC,CASSLQGTGANVLTF
TRBJ2-7,-,-,TRBV21-1,TGTGCCAGCCCAGGGAAACGCTACTTCTACGAGCAGTACTTC,CASPGKRYFYEQYF
TRBJ2-3,many,TRBD1,TRBV5-1,TGCGCCAGCAGCTTGCAGGGGGGCACAGATACGCAGTATTTT,CASSLQGGTDTQYF